This T cell receptor (beta chain) came from a study of T cells in Graves' hyperthyroidism and ophthalmopathy. TCR beta CDR3 regions were amplified from RNA transcripts. First-round RT-PCR with HTBI primers amplified the TCR CDR3 region. Each CDR3 protein is one row after TCRdb ran MiXCR on the multiplex PCR reads. Of under 400,000 distinct CDR3 sequences detected, 15% to 20% appear once; the ten largest clones hold roughly 16%. Investigators excluded patients with uncontrolled infection, other autoimmune disease, pregnancy or lactation. PBMCs stemmed from about 9.5 ml fresh peripheral blood. The CDR3 has 13 residues. Trimming removed 7 bases at V and 0 bases at J, with 10 bases between.

Sequenced input: blood. The sequence was collected from a woman in her thirties or forties with Graves' ophthalmopathy. This chain links TRBV12-3 or TRBV12-4 with TRBJ2-7, with D hard to call. The CDR3 DNA is TGTGCCAGCAAACCTATGTTCTCCTACGAGCAGTACTTC. It codes for CASKPMFSYEQYF.